This T cell receptor (beta chain) was recovered during a study of identical twins. CDR3 length equals 19 residues. Trimming took 2 bases from V and 0 from J; bases not matched to a gene: 7. CDR1 MNHEY and CDR2 SVGEGT come from the germline V gene. TCRdb re-called the 5' RACE reads through MiXCR, storing one row per CDR3 protein. Among 200,000 to 250,000 distinct CDR3 sequences listed, approximately 11% were seen once. These sequences were also reported in another study, on yellow fever vaccine responses in identical twins.

This receptor was obtained from a woman in her late teens or twenties in good health. Sequenced input: memory (CD45RO+) T cells sorted from blood. V is TRBV6-2 or TRBV6-3 and J is TRBJ2-3; 14 bases fit TRBD2. CDR3 nucleotides: TGTGCCAGCAGTTACCGAGCCGGGACTAGCGGGGGAAGCACAGATACGCAGTATTTT. Translating it yields CASSYRAGTSGGSTDTQYF.